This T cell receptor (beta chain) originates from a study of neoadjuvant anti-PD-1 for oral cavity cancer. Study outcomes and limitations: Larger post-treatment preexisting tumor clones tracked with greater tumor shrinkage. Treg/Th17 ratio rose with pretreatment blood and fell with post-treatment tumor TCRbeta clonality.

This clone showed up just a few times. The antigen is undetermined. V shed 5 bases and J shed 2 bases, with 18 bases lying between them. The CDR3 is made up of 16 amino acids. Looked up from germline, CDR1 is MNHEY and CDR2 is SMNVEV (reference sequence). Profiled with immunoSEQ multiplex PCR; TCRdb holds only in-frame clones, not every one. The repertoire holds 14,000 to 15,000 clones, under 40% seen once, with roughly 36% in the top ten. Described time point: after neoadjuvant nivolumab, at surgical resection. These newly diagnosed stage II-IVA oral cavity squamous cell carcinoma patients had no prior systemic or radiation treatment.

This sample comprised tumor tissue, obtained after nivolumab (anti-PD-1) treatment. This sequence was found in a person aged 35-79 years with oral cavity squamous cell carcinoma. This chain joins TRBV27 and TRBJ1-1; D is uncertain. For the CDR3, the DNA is TGTGCCAGCAGTCCCAACCTCGGCCCAAGTAACACTGAAGCTTTCTTT. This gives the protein CASSPNLGPSNTEAFF.